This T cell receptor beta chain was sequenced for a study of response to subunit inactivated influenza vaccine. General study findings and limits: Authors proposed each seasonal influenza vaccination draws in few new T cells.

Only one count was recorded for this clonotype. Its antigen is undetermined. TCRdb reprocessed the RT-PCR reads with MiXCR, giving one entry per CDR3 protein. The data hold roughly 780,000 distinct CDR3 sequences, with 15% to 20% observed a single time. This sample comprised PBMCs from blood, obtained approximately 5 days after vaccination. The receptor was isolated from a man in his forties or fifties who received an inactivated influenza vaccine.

The CDR3 sequence: CASSTRLASGNTIYF. The CDR3 nucleotides read TGTGCCAGCAGTACCCGGTTGGCCTCTGGAAACACCATATATTTT. The chain carries TRBV28 and TRBJ1-3; D is unclear. This CDR3 comprises 15 residues. Trimming removed 5 bases from V and 0 bases from J, with 11 bases in between. The germline CDR1 and CDR2 sequences are MDHEN and SYDVKM.